A selection of T cell receptor beta chains follows, all from one sample in a study of CD8 T cells in ankylosing spondylitis. TCRdb used MiXCR to reprocess the 5' RACE reads, holding one entry per CDR3 protein. Here the sample spans roughly 150,000 distinct CDR3 sequences, about a third being singletons. Specimen: synovial fluid, either unsorted or a sorted T cell fraction (not recorded which). These receptors originate from a male donor with ankylosing spondylitis. CDR3s include the opening cysteine and the closing phenylalanine or tryptophan. D genes are given only for firm matches. Only some rows state a clone size, as once, few, many or a class for expanded clones.

D: -; J: TRBJ1-1; V: TRBV10-3; size: -; DNA: TGTGCCACCAGATTGGGGATGAACACTGAAGCTTTCTTT; CDR3: CATRLGMNTEAFF
D: TRBD2; J: TRBJ2-7; V: TRBV11-2; size: many; DNA: TGTGCCAGCAGCTTAGATTTTTTCGGCGGGAGCGAGCAGTACTTC; CDR3: CASSLDFFGGSEQYF
D: -; J: TRBJ2-1; V: TRBV9; size: -; DNA: TGTGCCAGCAGCGTAGCTAGCCGAAGTGAGCAGTTCTTC; CDR3: CASSVASRSEQFF
D: -; J: TRBJ2-7; V: TRBV12-3/TRBV12-4; size: -; DNA: TGTGCCAGCAGTTTAGGCAGGGGACTTACTTACGAGCAGTACTTC; CDR3: CASSLGRGLTYEQYF
D: TRBD1; J: TRBJ2-7; V: TRBV11-2; size: -; DNA: TGTGCCAGCACCCGACAGGGGTCGAGCTCCTACGAGCAGTACTTC; CDR3: CASTRQGSSSYEQYF
D: -; J: TRBJ1-2; V: TRBV6-5; size: -; DNA: TGTGCCAGCAGTTACCAGCCATTACAGGGCCCCTATGGCTACACCTTC; CDR3: CASSYQPLQGPYGYTF
D: -; J: TRBJ2-1; V: TRBV6-1; size: -; DNA: TGTGCCAGCAGTCTAAAAGCCTCCGCCAACAATGAGCAGTTCTTC; CDR3: CASSLKASANNEQFF
D: -; J: TRBJ2-7; V: TRBV13; size: once; DNA: TGTGCCAGCGAGGAGGGTGGTACCTACGAGCAGTACTTC; CDR3: CASEEGGTYEQYF
D: -; J: TRBJ1-1; V: TRBV27; size: many; DNA: TGTGCCAGCAGTTTAAAAAGGGGATTAAACACTGAAGCTTTCTTT; CDR3: CASSLKRGLNTEAFF
D: TRBD1; J: TRBJ2-7; V: TRBV10-2; size: -; DNA: TGCGCCAGCAACCGGGACAGGGTTGGCGAGCAGTACTTC; CDR3: CASNRDRVGEQYF
D: TRBD2; J: TRBJ2-1; V: TRBV20-1; size: -; DNA: TGCAGTGCATATAGCGGGAGGCGAAACAATGAGCAGTTCTTC; CDR3: CSAYSGRRNNEQFF
D: -; J: TRBJ2-1; V: TRBV5-1; size: -; DNA: TGCGCCAGCAGCTTTCCCCGGGGGCAGAACAATGAGCAGTTCTTC; CDR3: CASSFPRGQNNEQFF
D: -; J: TRBJ2-1; V: TRBV15; size: -; DNA: TGTGCCACCAGCAGAGAGGGAGTTGGCACTGAGCAGTTCTTC; CDR3: CATSREGVGTEQFF
D: -; J: TRBJ1-1; V: TRBV15; size: few; DNA: TGTGCCACCAGCAGATTTGGGCTGGGGAGCACTGAAGCTTTCTTT; CDR3: CATSRFGLGSTEAFF
D: -; J: TRBJ2-5; V: TRBV20-1; size: -; DNA: TGCAGTGCCAGGAAGGGAGAGACCCAGTACTTC; CDR3: CSARKGETQYF
D: TRBD2; J: TRBJ2-3; V: TRBV7-2; size: many; DNA: TGTGCCAGCAGCTTAGAAAGGCGGGGGGGCAATACGCAGTATTTT; CDR3: CASSLERRGGNTQYF
D: TRBD2; J: TRBJ2-7; V: TRBV29-1; size: -; DNA: TGCAGCGCCAGGGTGGCGGGGGTTTGGGAGCAGTACTTC; CDR3: CSARVAGVWEQYF
D: -; J: TRBJ1-4; V: TRBV21-1; size: few; DNA: TGTGCCAGCGAACAGGGGGCATGGAAGGAAAAACTGTTTTTT; CDR3: CASEQGAWKEKLFF
D: -; J: TRBJ2-2; V: TRBV20-1; size: -; DNA: TGCAGTGCTAGAGATTCGGGTAGGGGGAACACCGGGGAGCTGTTTTTT; CDR3: CSARDSGRGNTGELFF
D: -; J: TRBJ1-6; V: TRBV20-1; size: -; DNA: TGCAGTGCTAGTAGAGCCAGCATGAATTCACCCCTCCACTTT; CDR3: CSASRASMNSPLHF
D: -; J: TRBJ2-3; V: TRBV7-9; size: -; DNA: TGTGCCAGCAGCTCCGGGTTGTCTCGGAGCACAGATACGCAGTATTTT; CDR3: CASSSGLSRSTDTQYF
D: TRBD1; J: TRBJ1-2; V: TRBV6-1; size: -; DNA: TGTGCCAGCATGGGGCAGGGGGTCTATGGCTACACCTTC; CDR3: CASMGQGVYGYTF
D: TRBD1; J: TRBJ1-2; V: TRBV4-1; size: few; DNA: TGCGCCAGCAGCCAGGCGACAGGGAACTATGGCTACACCTTC; CDR3: CASSQATGNYGYTF
D: TRBD2; J: TRBJ2-1; V: TRBV5-1; size: -; DNA: TGCGCCAGCTTCGCGGGCGGGAGTCTCTACAATGAGCAGTTCTTC; CDR3: CASFAGGSLYNEQFF
D: -; J: TRBJ1-5; V: TRBV20-1; size: few; DNA: TGCAGTGCGGGCATGGGACGGTTGAATCAGCCCCAGCATTTT; CDR3: CSAGMGRLNQPQHF
D: -; J: TRBJ2-7; V: TRBV18; size: -; DNA: TGTGCCAGCTCAACAGGACCCGGCTACGAGCAGTACTTC; CDR3: CASSTGPGYEQYF
D: -; J: TRBJ2-7; V: TRBV9; size: few; DNA: TGTGCCAGCAGCGTAGGAGACGGGCACTACGAGCAGTACTTC; CDR3: CASSVGDGHYEQYF
D: -; J: TRBJ2-1; V: TRBV5-1; size: -; DNA: TGCGCCAGCAGCTTGGAAGCACCCTACAATGAGCAGTTCTTC; CDR3: CASSLEAPYNEQFF
D: -; J: TRBJ1-2; V: TRBV12-3/TRBV12-4; size: -; DNA: TGTGCCAGCACCTCACCCCGGACGGTAAACTATGGCTACACCTTC; CDR3: CASTSPRTVNYGYTF